The entry below describes one T cell receptor (beta chain). This sample is drawn from a study of blood T cell repertoires in COVID-19. Background on the study: The origin of the acute and convalescent COVID-19 samples was the United States, Italy and Spain. PBMCs, B-cell-depleted T cells, or T cells provided the cDNA or gDNA that made up the material.

Trimming took 3 bases from V and 4 from J; bases not matched to a gene: 3. CDR3 length equals 14 residues. Germline lookup yields CDR1 LNHDA and CDR2 SQIVND (reference sequence). Original processing notes: Amplified reference gene primers provided the basis for estimating nucleated cell counts. Using immunoSEQ multiplex PCR, the repertoire was profiled, and TCRdb retains in-frame clones only, with some absent. V, J and clone size derive from that table, while D and trimming were established from the DNA sequence. The sample carries 50,000 to 65,000 clones, roughly 80% recorded once. Sequencing was done on a sample of peripheral blood. The TCR was taken from an older man with acute or convalescent COVID-19. The chain links TRBV19 to TRBJ1-2, with 9 bases lining up with TRBD1. The CDR3 nucleotides are TGTGCCAGTAGTATGGAGGACAGGGGCTATGGCTACACCTTC. The encoded protein is CASSMEDRGYGYTF.